This TCR beta chain was identified during a study of blood T cells in healthy people across ages. The CDR3 sequence is 15 residues long. The germline gives CDR1 SGHTA, CDR2 FQGNSA. The authors ran a second PCR of about 7 to 11 cycles using a sample-barcoded 5' primer and a J-beta primer mix. TCRdb re-called the 5' RACE reads with MiXCR, one entry per CDR3 protein. The data show roughly 2 million distinct CDR3 sequences, 49% seen once. This clonotype originated in a woman aged 35 to 49 in good health. V is TRBV7-2 and J is TRBJ2-1; TRBD1 aligns across 9 bases. The end of the DNA is better explained by TRBJ2-7, so the J call may be wrong. The sequenced sample was blood. The CDR3 loop is CASSADRGRVNEQYF. CDR3 bases: TGTGCCAGCAGCGCGGACAGGGGACGGGTGAATGAGCAGTACTTC.